The 4 T cell receptor beta chains below come from one sample, sequenced in a study of blood T cells in healthy people across ages. Through a sample-barcoded 5' primer and a J-beta primer mix, a second PCR was run for about 7 to 12 cycles. TCRdb reprocessed the 5' RACE reads with MiXCR, giving one entry per CDR3 protein. This sample has over 1,500,000 distinct CDR3 sequences, with about two fifths found just once. The sequenced sample consisted of blood. These receptors all stem from a human donor in good health.

There are a few counts of this clonotype. This chain uses TRBV20-1 with TRBJ1-6; unclear D gene. V dropped 0 bases and J dropped 14 bases, with 11 bases sitting between them. CDR1 is DFQATT, CDR2 SNEGSKA, per germline (reference sequence). There are 12 residues in the CDR3. The CDR3 nucleotides read TGCAGTGCTAGAGATGGCGGAATCACCCTCCACTTT. Residues: CSARDGGITLHF.

The chain combines TRBV28 with TRBJ2-5; TRBD2 aligns across 13 bases. The trim removed 5 bases at V and 4 bases at J, leaving 7 bases unmatched. Germline V CDR1 and CDR2: MDHEN, SYDVKM. This CDR3 has 16 amino acids. CDR3 sequence reads: CASSLLLAGGIETQYF. CDR3 in DNA: TGTGCCAGCAGTCTACTACTAGCGGGGGGGATAGAGACCCAGTACTTC.

Turning to this clonotype: A read error may be the cause here, since a much bigger clone is one base away. The chain recombines TRBV12-3 or TRBV12-4 with TRBJ2-3; 11 bases fit TRBD2. The CDR3 covers 15 residues. Unmatched junction bases numbered 4, after V lost 7 bases and J lost 1 base. CDR3 bases: TGTGCCAGCATCCAACTAGCGGGGGGCACAGATACGCAGTATTTT. Residues: CASIQLAGGTDTQYF.

This clonotype occurred a few times. Written as DNA, the CDR3 is TGTGCCACCAGTGACCCGGGACTTCGAGGCACAGATACGCAGTATTTT. Its protein is CATSDPGLRGTDTQYF. The chain recombines TRBV24-1 with TRBJ2-3; D might be TRBD2 (6 bases). Germline V gene data show CDR1 as KGHDR and CDR2 as SFDVKD. V was trimmed by 4 bases and J by 1 base, leaving 14 bases between them. This CDR3 comprises 16 residues.